This T cell receptor beta chain was identified during a study of CD8+CD57+ T cells in acquired aplastic anemia. Findings and caveats of the study: Patients had twenty-nine CD8+ CDR3 sequences in common with controls (the shared set).

Patients included in sequencing had previously demonstrated CD8+CD57+ cell expansion by flow cytometry. All patients had severe acquired aplastic anemia. Prior therapy had not been administered to any patient at the time of blood sampling. V was clipped by 0 bases and J by 11 bases, with 16 bases between them. Germline V gene data show CDR1 as SGHDN and CDR2 as FVKESK. This CDR3 contains 14 residues. To note about this clonotype: Its antigen is undetermined.

Genomic DNA constituted the template upon which TCR beta VDJ and CDR3 profiling was performed. TCRdb fed the reads into MiXCR, producing one record per CDR3 protein. The sample shows about 200,000 distinct CDR3 sequences, under 50% of them seen only once. This TCR was recovered from a human donor with aplastic anemia. Sequencing input: sorted CD4+, CD8+, or CD8+CD57+ T cells (not recorded which) from PBMCs. The rearrangement uses TRBV14 and TRBJ1-1; D is perhaps TRBD1 (5 bases). In DNA form, the CDR3 reads TGTGCCAGCAGCCAAGATCTCGTGAGGGGACGGGCTTTCTTT. It is translated as CASSQDLVRGRAFF.